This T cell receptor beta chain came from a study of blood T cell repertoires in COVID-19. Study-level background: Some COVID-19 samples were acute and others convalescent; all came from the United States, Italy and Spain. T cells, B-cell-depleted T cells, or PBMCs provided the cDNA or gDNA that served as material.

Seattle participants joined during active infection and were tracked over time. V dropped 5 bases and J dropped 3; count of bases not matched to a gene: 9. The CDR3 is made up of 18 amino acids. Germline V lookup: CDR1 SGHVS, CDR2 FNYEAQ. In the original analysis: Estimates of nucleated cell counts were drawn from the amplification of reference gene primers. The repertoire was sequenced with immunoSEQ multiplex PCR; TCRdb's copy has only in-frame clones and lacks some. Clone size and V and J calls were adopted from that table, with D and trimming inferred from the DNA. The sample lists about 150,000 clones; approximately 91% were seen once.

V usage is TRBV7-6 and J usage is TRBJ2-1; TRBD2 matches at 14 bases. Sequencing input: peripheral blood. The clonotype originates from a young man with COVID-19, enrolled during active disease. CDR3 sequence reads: CASSVTSGRAGGYNEQFF. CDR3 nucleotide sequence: TGTGCCAGCAGCGTGACTAGCGGGAGGGCCGGGGGCTACAATGAGCAGTTCTTC.